A selection of T cell receptor beta chains follows, all from one sample in a study of blood T cell repertoires in COVID-19. Clones were read by immunoSEQ multiplex PCR, and TCRdb kept only the in-frame ones, dropping some. The sample has roughly 120,000 clones, roughly 82% seen once. The sample comprised peripheral blood. The receptors here all came from a woman aged 35 to 49 with acute or convalescent COVID-19. Each CDR3 is given with its conserved first and last residue. Fields, in order: V gene, J gene, D gene, CDR3 protein. A D gene is named only where the DNA matches it firmly.

v_call: TRBV3-1/TRBV3-2; j_call: TRBJ1-1; d_call: NA; cdr3_aa: CASSQAGTPNTEAFF
v_call: TRBV18; j_call: TRBJ2-3; d_call: NA; cdr3_aa: CASSPRGTDTQYF
v_call: TRBV19; j_call: TRBJ1-2; d_call: TRBD1; cdr3_aa: CASSRDRGGGYTF
v_call: TRBV5-1; j_call: TRBJ2-2; d_call: TRBD1; cdr3_aa: CASSLQGESGELFF
v_call: TRBV10-3; j_call: TRBJ2-1; d_call: TRBD2; cdr3_aa: CAISKGVGLAGGYEQFF
v_call: TRBV10-2; j_call: TRBJ2-5; d_call: TRBD1; cdr3_aa: CASSTPDRGSRETQYF
v_call: TRBV6-5; j_call: TRBJ1-1; d_call: NA; cdr3_aa: CAERGWSTEAFF
v_call: TRBV7-9; j_call: TRBJ2-7; d_call: NA; cdr3_aa: CASSSAGRLFNF
v_call: TRBV5-6; j_call: TRBJ2-5; d_call: NA; cdr3_aa: CASSLTSQETQYF
v_call: TRBV19; j_call: TRBJ1-1; d_call: TRBD1; cdr3_aa: CASQQGGNTEAFF
v_call: TRBV11-3; j_call: TRBJ2-7; d_call: NA; cdr3_aa: CASSFRRREGQQPYEQYF
v_call: TRBV5-6; j_call: TRBJ1-2; d_call: NA; cdr3_aa: CASSGLQGYYGYTF
v_call: TRBV15; j_call: TRBJ1-2; d_call: NA; cdr3_aa: CATSRAQADLGGYTF
v_call: TRBV2; j_call: TRBJ1-1; d_call: NA; cdr3_aa: CASSLTRVIAEAFF
v_call: TRBV11-2; j_call: TRBJ1-2; d_call: NA; cdr3_aa: CASSLVGGGDGYTF
v_call: TRBV29-1; j_call: TRBJ1-2; d_call: NA; cdr3_aa: CSVEGYGSANGYTF
v_call: TRBV6-5; j_call: TRBJ1-2; d_call: NA; cdr3_aa: CASTRVGSVDYGYTF
v_call: TRBV5-4; j_call: TRBJ1-2; d_call: TRBD1; cdr3_aa: CASSLGQGAVNYGYTF
v_call: TRBV18; j_call: TRBJ2-1; d_call: NA; cdr3_aa: CASSPTTSSYNEQFF
v_call: TRBV2; j_call: TRBJ2-1; d_call: TRBD2; cdr3_aa: CASSSGGGYNEQFF
v_call: TRBV19; j_call: TRBJ2-7; d_call: NA; cdr3_aa: CASRVARDNYEQYF
v_call: TRBV7-2; j_call: TRBJ2-7; d_call: TRBD2; cdr3_aa: CASSLVGGLAGYEQYF
v_call: TRBV11-2; j_call: TRBJ1-2; d_call: TRBD1; cdr3_aa: CASSVPGQVFYGYTF
v_call: TRBV9; j_call: TRBJ1-1; d_call: TRBD1; cdr3_aa: CASSATGGAEAFF
v_call: TRBV7-2; j_call: TRBJ2-1; d_call: TRBD2; cdr3_aa: CASIPDSGVPANEQFF
v_call: TRBV3-1/TRBV3-2; j_call: TRBJ2-1; d_call: NA; cdr3_aa: CASSQVNRYEQFF
v_call: TRBV12-5; j_call: TRBJ2-7; d_call: TRBD2; cdr3_aa: CASGRGTSGVYEQYF
v_call: TRBV11-3; j_call: TRBJ2-5; d_call: NA; cdr3_aa: CASSLDHGGQETQYF
v_call: TRBV5-1; j_call: TRBJ1-2; d_call: TRBD1; cdr3_aa: CASSLSGTEAYGYTF
v_call: TRBV7-6; j_call: TRBJ2-7; d_call: TRBD2; cdr3_aa: CASSLHISGGGEQYF
v_call: TRBV10-1; j_call: TRBJ2-1; d_call: TRBD2; cdr3_aa: CASSEKSPTSGGAYDEQFF
v_call: TRBV3-1/TRBV3-2; j_call: TRBJ2-7; d_call: NA; cdr3_aa: CASRLGYEQYF
v_call: TRBV25-1; j_call: TRBJ1-6; d_call: TRBD1; cdr3_aa: CASSDGQGGSPLHF
v_call: TRBV5-1; j_call: TRBJ2-7; d_call: NA; cdr3_aa: CASSLPLGQAGTRHYEQYF
v_call: TRBV7-9; j_call: TRBJ2-3; d_call: TRBD1; cdr3_aa: CASSPGTGPTDTQYF
v_call: TRBV7-2; j_call: TRBJ2-7; d_call: TRBD2; cdr3_aa: CASSSTSGGHEQYF
v_call: TRBV29-1; j_call: TRBJ1-5; d_call: NA; cdr3_aa: CSVGAPGQPQHF
v_call: TRBV24-1; j_call: TRBJ2-1; d_call: TRBD2; cdr3_aa: CATSDTGLAGAFSYNEQFF
v_call: TRBV9; j_call: TRBJ1-3; d_call: NA; cdr3_aa: CASSSTAGNTIYF
v_call: TRBV2; j_call: TRBJ2-7; d_call: TRBD2; cdr3_aa: CASSVERGLTYEQYF
v_call: TRBV29-1; j_call: TRBJ2-7; d_call: NA; cdr3_aa: CSAYTSLNEQYF
v_call: TRBV30; j_call: TRBJ1-4; d_call: NA; cdr3_aa: CACNTQGRRGEKLFF
v_call: TRBV6-4; j_call: TRBJ2-7; d_call: NA; cdr3_aa: CASSLTILSGVSYEQYF
v_call: TRBV19; j_call: TRBJ1-1; d_call: NA; cdr3_aa: CASSILGGAAFF
v_call: TRBV12-3/TRBV12-4; j_call: TRBJ1-2; d_call: NA; cdr3_aa: CASSLGRNYGYTF
v_call: TRBV2; j_call: TRBJ2-3; d_call: TRBD1; cdr3_aa: CASRGTGEHTDTQYF
v_call: TRBV7-9; j_call: TRBJ2-7; d_call: TRBD2; cdr3_aa: CASSPGTSGGAKDYEQYF
v_call: TRBV5-1; j_call: TRBJ2-2; d_call: TRBD1; cdr3_aa: CASSNSPRDRVSGELFF
v_call: TRBV5-4; j_call: TRBJ2-2; d_call: TRBD1; cdr3_aa: CASSRGQGMGELFF